The 4 T cell receptor beta chains below come from one sample, sequenced in a study of blood T cell repertoires in COVID-19. Generated by immunoSEQ multiplex PCR, the TCRdb table keeps only in-frame clones and is missing some. The top ten clones hold about 6.5% of a sample with 150,000 to 200,000 clones, approximately 86% of them seen once. The sequenced sample was peripheral blood. The origin of the receptors is a woman of 80 years or more in a cohort sampled during active or convalescent COVID-19.

The chain uses TRBV5-1 and TRBJ2-2; 8 nucleotides align to TRBD2. The J segment lost 0 bases and the V segment lost 4 bases, leaving 8 bases of the junction unmatched. The CDR3 has 17 residues. Germline CDR1 is SGHRS and CDR2 is YFSETQ. In DNA, the CDR3 is TGCGCCAGCAGCCCGATCGGACTAGCAACGAACACCGGGGAGCTGTTTTTT. This gives the protein CASSPIGLATNTGELFF. Using reference TRBV5-1 and TRBJ2-2 for the parts outside the CDR3, the full variable domain is KAGVTQTPRYLIKTRGQQVTLSCSPISGHRSVSWYQQTPGQGLQFLFEYFSETQRNKGNFPGRFSGRQFSNSRSEMNVSTLELGDSALYLCASSPIGLATNTGELFFGEGSRLTVL.

The sample holds a few counts of this clone. The chain uses TRBV5-5 and TRBJ1-2; D unresolved. CDR1 and CDR2 (germline): SGHKS, YYEKEE (reference sequence). This CDR3 contains 15 residues. V lost 1 base, J lost 7 bases, and 17 bases lay in between. The chain's CDR3 is CASSLSGGNVGGYTF. In nucleotides, the CDR3 is TGTGCCAGCAGCTTGTCAGGAGGGAATGTGGGTGGCTACACCTTC. The whole variable domain, filled in from reference TRBV5-5 and TRBJ1-2, reads DAGVTQSPTHLIKTRGQQVTLRCSPISGHKSVSWYQQVLGQGPQFIFQYYEKEERGRGNFPDRFSARQFPNYSSELNVNALLLGDSALYLCASSLSGGNVGGYTFGSGTRLTVV.

This chain links TRBV19 with TRBJ1-1; 8 nucleotides agree with TRBD1. Germline trimming cut 5 bases from V and 4 bases from J; bases unmatched to any gene: 9. The CDR3 length is 15 residues. CDR1 LNHDA and CDR2 SQIVND come from the germline V gene (reference sequence). DNA of the CDR3: TGTGCCAGTAGTCCCACAGGGGGTCGAGGCACTGAAGCTTTCTTT. Translating gives CASSPTGGRGTEAFF. The whole variable domain, remainder taken from reference TRBV19 and TRBJ1-1, is DGGITQSPKYLFRKEGQNVTLSCEQNLNHDAMYWYRQDPGQGLRLIYYSQIVNDFQKGDIAEGYSVSREKKESFPLTVTSAQKNPTAFYLCASSPTGGRGTEAFFGQGTRLTVV.

The chain joins TRBV6-1 to TRBJ2-1, with D possibly TRBD2 on 6 matching bases. In germline, CDR1 is MNHNS, CDR2 SASEGT. The CDR3 runs to 15 residues. The germline V and J ends were trimmed by 3 bases and 8 bases, with 17 bases remaining between them. The CDR3, as DNA: TGTGCCAGCAGTGATCTAGGGCGGGGCCTCGATGAGCAGTTCTTC. It yields the protein CASSDLGRGLDEQFF.